This T cell receptor (beta chain) emerged from a study of cytomegalovirus exposure and HLA in healthy donors. The overall study: Ancestry clustering placed about 80% of under 450 genotyped donors in the Caucasian-associated cluster. Study-level points and caveats: While the bulk of TCR sequences proved rare, some public TCRs turned up in many donors. Diagnosis of cytomegalovirus status made by the classifier reportedly showed high specificity and sensitivity. Earlier analysis looked at TCR beta V segments, and most were productive about 87% or about 30% of the time.

Primers included in the PCR were 60 Vbeta and 13 Jbeta primers. Repertoires were generated with immunoSEQ multiplex PCR, while TCRdb's copy carries only in-frame clones and drops some. The sample contains more than 95,000 clones, 81% of which appear only once. Points on this clone: Its target is unknown.

The CDR3 is made up of 15 amino acids. The V and J ends lost 6 bases and 0 bases respectively, with 12 bases between them. Germline CDR1 reads SGHTA; CDR2 reads FQGNSA. This clonotype originated in a man between 18 and 29 years old in good health and CMV-seropositive. Sequenced sample: PBMCs. The chain couples TRBV7-2 to TRBJ1-5; D uncertain. The CDR3, as DNA: TGTGCCAGCAGACTAGACGGTTATAGCAATCAGCCCCAGCATTTT. Its protein product is CASRLDGYSNQPQHF.